This T cell receptor beta chain was found in a study of T cells in Graves' hyperthyroidism and ophthalmopathy. Study observations and caveats: In the blood, most expanded thyroid clonotypes above 0.001 appeared as well.

Ophthalmopathy cases scored 3 or more on the Clinical Activity Score and 4 or more on NOSPECS grade, with duration below 3 months. Investigators excluded patients with uncontrolled infection, other autoimmune disease, pregnancy or lactation. Together with thyroid ultrasound, orbital computed tomography, serum thyroxine and TRAb, clinical symptoms were used for diagnoses. TCR beta CDR3 sequences were amplified from RNA transcripts. First-round RT-PCR of the TCR CDR3 relied on the HTBI primer set. MiXCR, applied by TCRdb to the multiplex PCR reads, yields one record per CDR3 protein. Found here are fewer than 650,000 distinct CDR3 sequences, roughly 15% of them singletons; the top ten hold 3.5% to 4.5%. This CDR3 is built from 14 residues. Germline values: CDR1 DFQATT, CDR2 SNEGSKA (reference sequence). For this clonotype: Its target is not known. A read error may account for a junction end that differs from germline.

The chain combines TRBV20-1 with TRBJ2-2; TRBD1 matches at 8 bases. The specimen was blood. This clonotype originated in a woman in her 40s with Graves' ophthalmopathy. The CDR3 loop reads CSGVTGGSTGELLF. CDR3 in DNA: TGCAGTGGCGTAACAGGGGGAAGCACCGGGGAGCTGCTTTTT.